The present T cell receptor beta chain was sequenced within a study of T-cell reconstitution after alpha-beta-depleted transplantation in children. Broader study findings: The main origin of T-cell counts and diversity one year after transplant was newly produced T cells. The origin of high day-60 TCRbeta diversity in some patients lay in surviving recipient T cells and thymic progenitors. Expanded clones from the graft, numbering several hundred, reportedly supplied alpha-beta T cells about two months after transplant.

A TCRbeta library incorporating unique molecular identifiers was prepared. MiXCR, applied by TCRdb to the PCR reads, yields one record per CDR3 protein. The data hold approximately 500,000 distinct CDR3 sequences, with about 10% observed a single time. The sample holds a few counts of this clonotype. The antigen remains undetermined. The clonotype originates from a child aged 2-15 years with inherited bone marrow failure, due to receive a stem cell transplant. Sequenced here: PBMCs, sampled before TCRalphabeta/CD19-depleted stem cell transplant.

DNA for the CDR3: TGTGCCAGCAGTCCCCGGAAAGGCACCTCTGGAAACACCATATATTTT. Its protein is CASSPRKGTSGNTIYF. The V call is TRBV27, the J call TRBJ1-3; D is ambiguous. The CDR3 has 16 residues. The V end was cut by 5 bases, the J end by 0 bases, with 14 bases between. Germline values: CDR1 MNHEY, CDR2 SMNVEV (reference sequence).